The 14 T cell receptor beta chains below were found in one sample sequenced in a study of Siglec-9 on CD8 T cells in melanoma. The method was immunoSEQ multiplex PCR; TCRdb's version includes in-frame clones alone and lacks a portion of them. The sample has 25,000 to 30,000 clones; roughly 78% are singletons. Sequencing was performed on Siglec-9- CD8+ T cells sorted from blood. These receptors came from a human donor in good health.

By its share, this clone is medium-sized. The chain is built from TRBV7-2 and TRBJ1-1, with D perhaps TRBD1 (5 bases). Trimming took off 4 bases at V and 1 base at J, with 7 bases between the two ends. Germline V gives CDR1 SGHTA, CDR2 FQGNSA. The CDR3 loop spans 13 amino acids. The CDR3: CASSWDGNTEAFF. The CDR3 DNA reads as TGTGCCAGCAGCTGGGACGGGAACACTGAAGCTTTCTTT.

V and J are TRBV9 and TRBJ2-7; 8 bases match TRBD1. V lost 4 bases, J lost 0 bases, and 9 bases stayed unmatched. CDR1 and CDR2 from the germline V gene are SGDLS and YYNGEE. This CDR3 is built from 16 residues. In DNA, the CDR3 is TGTGCCAGCAGCCCCCGACAGGGGCCCAACTCCTACGAGCAGTACTTC. This encodes CASSPRQGPNSYEQYF.

The chain combines TRBV4-2 with TRBJ1-4; D unclear. Trimming pared 5 bases from V and 7 bases from J, leaving 14 bases between. The CDR3 consists of 14 residues. Per germline, CDR1 LGHNA and CDR2 YNFKEQ. CDR3 DNA sequence: TGTGCCAGCAGCGTTGGCCTATATCGTGAAAAACTGTTTTTT. Protein sequence: CASSVGLYREKLFF.

The rearrangement links TRBV7-6 to TRBJ2-7; D might be TRBD2 (6 bases). Trimming pared 5 bases from V and 3 bases from J, leaving 14 bases between. The CDR3 length is 14 residues. Germline CDR1 and CDR2: SGHVS and FNYEAQ. CDR3 in amino acids: CASSPRAGNYEQYV. The CDR3 bases are TGTGCCAGCAGCCCTCGGGCGGGGAACTACGAGCAGTACGTC.

V usage is TRBV7-9 and J usage is TRBJ1-2; D gene ambiguous. CDR1 is SEHNR and CDR2 is FQNEAQ in the germline V gene (reference sequence). The CDR3 consists of 15 residues. V lost 1 base and J 6 bases, leaving 15 bases between the germline ends. This CDR3 is CASSLVNTASHGYTF. For the CDR3, the DNA is TGTGCCAGCAGCTTAGTGAATACAGCTAGCCATGGCTACACCTTC.

This chain joins TRBV6-5 and TRBJ1-2; 9 bases agree with TRBD1. Germline V gene data show CDR1 as MNHEY and CDR2 as SVGAGI. This CDR3 comprises 16 residues. V shed 0 bases, J shed 2 bases, and the junction held 4 bases outside the gene matches. The chain's CDR3 is CASSYSEQGANYGYTF. CDR3 DNA: TGTGCCAGCAGTTACTCGGAACAGGGGGCGAACTATGGCTACACCTTC.

V and J are TRBV19 and TRBJ2-1, with a weak D call TRBD2 (6 bases). Trimming pared 3 bases from V and 0 bases from J, leaving 9 bases between. This CDR3 is 15 amino acids long. Germline V gives CDR1 LNHDA, CDR2 SQIVND (reference sequence). CDR3 amino acids: CASSIASASYNEQFF. In DNA, the CDR3 is TGTGCCAGTAGTATCGCTAGCGCCTCCTACAATGAGCAGTTCTTC.

The V call is TRBV9, the J call TRBJ1-1; maybe TRBD1 (5 bases). This CDR3 is built from 15 residues. V was cut by 5 bases and J by 3 bases, with 17 bases left in between. The germline V gene encodes CDR1 SGDLS and CDR2 YYNGEE. The CDR3: CASRRDGKGYTEAFF. CDR3 nucleotides: TGTGCCAGCAGAAGGGACGGAAAAGGGTACACTGAAGCTTTCTTT.

This rearrangement joins TRBV9 to TRBJ2-3; 11 bases align to TRBD2. Germline V CDR1 and CDR2: SGDLS, YYNGEE. The CDR3 has 14 amino acids. After removal of 4 bases from V and 6 bases from J, the junction contained 4 bases not matched to a gene. CDR3 sequence reads: CASSLAGGMDTQYF. CDR3 nucleotides: TGTGCCAGCAGCCTAGCGGGGGGTATGGATACGCAGTATTTT.

The chain couples TRBV10-3 to TRBJ1-1, with D hard to call. The CDR3 runs 14 residues. Trimming shortened V by 2 bases and J by 0 bases, and 7 bases separated the two germline ends. The V gene's germline CDR1 is ENHRY and CDR2 SYGVKD. The CDR3 DNA follows: TGTGCCATCAGTGAGCAAAGAGTGAACACTGAAGCTTTCTTT. It yields the protein CAISEQRVNTEAFF.

The chain links TRBV6-1 to TRBJ1-5, with D uncertain. V was shortened by 3 bases and J by 0 bases, with 9 bases between the two germline ends. Germline lookup yields CDR1 MNHNS and CDR2 SASEGT. The CDR3 consists of 15 residues. The CDR3 nucleotides read TGTGCCAGCAGTGATATAATATATAGCAATCAGCCCCAGCATTTT. This sequence encodes CASSDIIYSNQPQHF.

The V gene is TRBV27, the J gene TRBJ2-3; 9 positions match TRBD1. Germline V gene data show CDR1 as MNHEY and CDR2 as SMNVEV (reference sequence). V shed 0 bases and J 2 bases; nucleotides not matched to a gene: 6. The CDR3 loop spans 17 amino acids. DNA of the CDR3: TGTGCCAGCAGTTTATCCGGGGACAGGGTCAACACAGATACGCAGTATTTT. It is translated as CASSLSGDRVNTDTQYF.

The chain is built from TRBV10-2 and TRBJ1-5, with D unresolved. Trimming took off 3 bases at V and 3 bases at J, with 9 bases between the two ends. CDR1 and CDR2 from the germline V gene are WSHSY and SAAADI. This CDR3 contains 14 residues. CDR3 residues: CASSDINNNQPQHF. The CDR3 DNA follows: TGCGCCAGCAGTGACATTAACAACAATCAGCCCCAGCATTTT.

The chain recombines TRBV9 with TRBJ2-3; 11 nucleotides agree with TRBD2. CDR1 SGDLS and CDR2 YYNGEE come from the germline V gene. The CDR3 loop spans 18 amino acids. The V and J ends lost 0 bases and 0 bases, in that order; junction bases with no gene match: 6. The CDR3 here is CASSVDLSGGVSTDTQYF. CDR3 nucleotides: TGTGCCAGCAGCGTAGACCTTAGCGGGGGGGTTAGCACAGATACGCAGTATTTT. The full variable domain, with the rest looked up from reference TRBV9 and TRBJ2-3, is DSGVTQTPKHLITATGQRVTLRCSPRSGDLSVYWYQQSLDQGLQFLIQYYNGEERAKGNILERFSAQQFPDLHSELNLSSLELGDSALYFCASSVDLSGGVSTDTQYFGPGTRLTVL.